The clone carrying this T cell receptor (delta chain) was counted a few times. The data were obtained in a study of gamma-delta T cells after stem cell transplantation. V lost 7 bases and J lost 3; bases outside the gene matches: 9. The CDR3 is 14 amino acids. Germline-derived CDR1 and CDR2 are GEAIGNYY and EKD. TCRdb re-analyzed the RT-PCR reads via CATT. The sample has around 2,900 delta-chain clones, 5% seen once. The chain combines TRDV2 with TRDJ1, with 8 bases aligning to TRDD3. This sequence was found in a human donor. It is not recorded whose cells these are; they may come from a transplant donor. The source material was gamma-delta T cells. This chain's CDR3 is CACKELGGSDKLIF. In DNA, the CDR3 is TGTGCCTGCAAAGAACTGGGGGGGTCCGATAAACTCATCTTT.